The 16 T cell receptor beta chains below all came from one sample that was sequenced in a study of blood T cells in healthy people across ages (dated by TCRdb to the mid-2010s). The library was prepared using 5' RACE. The reads were generated on an Illumina HiSeq 2500. A second PCR of about 7 to 12 cycles was run with a J-beta primer mix and a sample-barcoded 5' primer. The public reads were reprocessed in TCRdb via fastp at Q25 and MiXCR, keeping in-frame beta chains. Under each unique CDR3 protein, matching rows form one entry showing the most common genes and DNA. The sample table lists roughly 500,000 distinct CDR3 sequences, 27% of them with a count of one. The leading ten clones occupy under 20% of the sample. Material: blood. All receptors come from a woman in her 70s in good health.

This clonotype was observed many times. The chain recombines TRBV6-4 with TRBJ2-1; 16 bases are shared with TRBD2. The germline V gene encodes CDR1 MRHNA and CDR2 SNTAGT. The trim removed 6 bases at V and 9 bases at J, leaving 8 bases unmatched. The CDR3 totals 16 residues. CDR3 coding DNA: TGTGCCAGCAGCGTAACCGGGACTAGCGGGGGGGGTGAGCAGTTCTTC. It codes for CASSVTGTSGGGEQFF.

This chain joins TRBV7-9 and TRBJ2-1, with a tentative D call TRBD2 (6 bases). Germline V gene lookup returns CDR1 SEHNR and CDR2 FQNEAQ (reference sequence). The V end lost 5 bases, the J end lost 8 bases, and 13 bases lay between the germline ends. This CDR3 contains 13 residues. In DNA, the CDR3 is TGTGCCAGCAGCCTCAGACTAGATGATGAGCAGTTCTTC. Its protein is CASSLRLDDEQFF.

This chain joins TRBV6-5 and TRBJ2-7; D perhaps matches TRBD1 (5 bases). This CDR3 comprises 14 residues. V lost 2 bases to trimming and J lost 1 base, with 9 bases between them. CDR1 and CDR2 (germline): MNHEY, SVGAGI. This chain's CDR3 is CASSYGRASYEQYF. CDR3 sequence (DNA): TGTGCCAGCAGTTACGGCAGGGCTTCCTACGAGCAGTACTTC.

This clonotype was counted a few times. The chain has TRBV20-1 and TRBJ2-7; D gene uncertain. CDR1 is DFQATT, CDR2 SNEGSKA, per germline (reference sequence). V was trimmed by 0 bases and J by 0 bases, leaving 15 bases between them. The CDR3 is 16 residues long. The CDR3 nucleotides are TGCAGTGCTAGAGATCCGTGGGCCCCCGGCTCCTACGAGCAGTACTTC. Translated: CSARDPWAPGSYEQYF.

The V gene is TRBV5-4, the J gene TRBJ2-2, with unresolved D. Trimming removed 0 bases at V and 1 base at J, with 7 bases between. This CDR3 is 15 amino acids long. Germline V gene sequence: CDR1 SGHNT, CDR2 YYREEE (reference sequence). The DNA of the CDR3 is TGTGCCAGCAGCTTGGCGGGCCAGAACACCGGGGAGCTGTTTTTT. Amino acids: CASSLAGQNTGELFF.

The chain combines TRBV5-1 with TRBJ1-1; 7 bases map to TRBD1. This CDR3 is 15 amino acids long. The germline V gene has CDR1 SGHRS and CDR2 YFSETQ. V lost 4 bases, J lost 1 base, and 7 bases stayed unmatched. CDR3 in DNA: TGCGCCAGCAGCCCGGACAGGTTTCCGAACACTGAAGCTTTCTTT. Residues: CASSPDRFPNTEAFF.

The chain links TRBV5-1 to TRBJ1-1, with D tentatively TRBD1 (5 bases). Trimming cost V 2 bases and J 0 bases, with 11 bases left between them. The CDR3 is 15 residues long. Germline V lookup: CDR1 SGHRS, CDR2 YFSETQ. The CDR3 region is CASSFGGSMNTEAFF. The CDR3 DNA sequence: TGCGCCAGCAGCTTTGGGGGTAGCATGAACACTGAAGCTTTCTTT.

This clonotype was counted at least ten times. The rearrangement links TRBV28 to TRBJ2-5; 7 nucleotides agree with TRBD2. V gave up 6 bases and J gave up 3 bases; unmatched junction bases: 10. Germline CDR1 is MDHEN and CDR2 is SYDVKM. CDR3 length: 15 residues. Written as DNA, the CDR3 is TGTGCCAGCAGCTCCCATTTTGGGGGGGAAGAGACCCAGTACTTC. It yields the protein CASSSHFGGEETQYF.

There are a few counts of this clonotype. The V gene is TRBV14, the J gene TRBJ1-1, with D maybe TRBD1 (5 bases). The CDR3 spans 13 residues. Trimming took 4 bases from V and 1 from J, leaving 7 bases between them. The V gene's germline CDR1 is SGHDN and CDR2 FVKESK. CDR3 nucleotides: TGTGCCAGCAGCCGGACAACGAACACTGAAGCTTTCTTT. Encoded protein: CASSRTTNTEAFF.

The V call is TRBV10-3, the J call TRBJ1-2; D gene uncertain. The CDR3 is made up of 12 amino acids. Deletions cut 3 bases from V and 4 bases from J, with 6 bases between. CDR1 and CDR2 (germline): ENHRY, SYGVKD. CDR3 loop: CAISDGIYGYTF. The CDR3 nucleotides read TGTGCCATCAGTGACGGCATCTATGGCTACACCTTC.

This clonotype was detected a few times. V usage is TRBV7-9 and J usage is TRBJ2-7; 10 bases are shared with TRBD1. The V gene end was trimmed by 5 bases and the J gene end by 4 bases; junction bases not matched to a gene: 5. This CDR3 is built from 14 residues. Germline lookup yields CDR1 SEHNR and CDR2 FQNEAQ (reference sequence). CDR3 coding DNA: TGTGCCAGCAGCGAGACAGGGGGCCAGTACGAGCAGTACTTC. It specifies CASSETGGQYEQYF.

This clonotype was observed a handful of times. The chain is built from TRBV20-1 and TRBJ1-2; the D is unclear. In germline, CDR1 is DFQATT, CDR2 SNEGSKA (reference sequence). Trimming removed 4 bases from V and 7 bases from J, with 7 bases in between. CDR3 size: 10 residues. The CDR3 loop reads CSATQVGYTF. The CDR3 DNA follows: TGCAGTGCTACCCAGGTTGGCTACACCTTC.

This clonotype occurred a few times. The chain links TRBV27 to TRBJ2-5, with 7 bases matching TRBD1. Germline V gives CDR1 MNHEY, CDR2 SMNVEV (reference sequence). J gave up 1 base and V 3 bases, and 5 bases lay outside the gene matches. The CDR3 covers 15 residues. CDR3 sequence: CASSFGDRVQETQYF. CDR3 DNA: TGTGCCAGCAGTTTTGGTGACAGGGTCCAAGAGACCCAGTACTTC.

The sample holds a few counts of this clonotype. The rearrangement links TRBV29-1 to TRBJ1-1; D gene unclear. Trimming took off 7 bases at V and 4 bases at J, with 16 bases between the two ends. Germline lookup yields CDR1 SQVTM and CDR2 ANQGSEA. This CDR3 has 13 amino acids. CDR3: CSALGLGGTEAFF. The CDR3 DNA follows: TGCAGCGCCTTAGGGCTGGGTGGCACTGAAGCTTTCTTT.

The chain carries TRBV7-8 and TRBJ1-2; D may be TRBD1 (5 bases). The CDR3 consists of 15 residues. Germline V CDR1 and CDR2: SGHVS, FQNEAQ. Trimming removed 1 base from V and 2 bases from J, with 11 bases in between. CDR3 sequence: CASSLGGALNYGYTF. CDR3 sequence (DNA): TGTGCCAGCAGCTTAGGCGGGGCCCTAAACTATGGCTACACCTTC.

In this sample, this clonotype turned up a few times. The chain uses TRBV7-9 and TRBJ1-4; D is ambiguous. CDR1 is SEHNR and CDR2 is FQNEAQ in the germline V gene (reference sequence). This CDR3 region has 12 residues. V dropped 6 bases and J dropped 5 bases, with 7 bases sitting between them. DNA for the CDR3: TGTGCCAGCAGGGACCAGAATGAAAAACTGTTTTTT. It translates to CASRDQNEKLFF.